This TCR beta chain was identified in a study of blood T cell repertoires in COVID-19. Profiled with immunoSEQ multiplex PCR; TCRdb holds only in-frame clones, not every one. The table records about 280,000 clones, around 83% of them present only once. This clone was counted between two and nine times. This receptor was obtained from a man aged 35 to 55 who had been exposed to COVID-19. The material sequenced was PBMCs or T cells enriched from blood (not recorded which).

The DNA for the CDR3 is TGCGCCAGCAGCTTGGACACAGGGAGTGTCTATGGCTACACCTTC. It codes for CASSLDTGSVYGYTF. V gene TRBV5-1 combines with J gene TRBJ1-2; D might be TRBD1 (6 bases). The CDR3 is 15 amino acids. Germline CDR1 and CDR2: SGHRS and YFSETQ. Trimming pared 0 bases from V and 4 bases from J, leaving 13 bases between.